This is a list of T cell receptor beta chains from one sample in a study of cytotoxic CD8 clonotypes in ibrutinib-treated CLL. Libraries were prepared by immunoSEQ multiplex PCR; TCRdb keeps only in-frame clonotypes and omits some of them. The sample lists roughly 200,000 clones, 70% to 75% occurring once. This sample comprised PBMCs, obtained after 12 months of ibrutinib treatment. The source is a human donor with chronic lymphocytic leukemia. Each CDR3 is given with its conserved first and last residue. Each record gives: D gene, J gene, V gene, CDR3 length, clone size, CDR3 DNA, CDR3 protein. A D gene is named only where the DNA matches it firmly. The size field is filled for only some rows; it gives once, few, many or a size class.

- TRBJ2-7 TRBV6-5 15 - TGTGCCAGCAGTTACTCACCGGGGTTCTCCTACGAGCAGTACTTC CASSYSPGFSYEQYF
- TRBJ2-7 TRBV5-1 13 - TGCGCCAGCAGCTCCATCGACAGGTCGACGGAGTACTTC CASSSIDRSTEYF
- TRBJ2-5 TRBV29-1 12 - TGCAGTTACCTCAGGGGTATGGAGACCCAGTACTTC CSYLRGMETQYF
- TRBJ1-5 TRBV6-5 14 few TGTGCCAGCAGTTACTCGGCCGGAGATCAGCCCCAGCATTTT CASSYSAGDQPQHF
- TRBJ1-2 TRBV6-5 14 - TGTGCCAGCAGGGACCAAGGGGGTAACTATGGCTACACCTTC CASRDQGGNYGYTF
TRBD2 TRBJ2-3 TRBV5-1 16 - TGCGCCAGCAGCTTTAGACTAGCGGGGGGCACAGATACGCAGTATTTT CASSFRLAGGTDTQYF
- TRBJ2-3 TRBV29-1 14 - TGCAGCGTTGACCGGACATTAGGCTCAGATACGCAGTATTTT CSVDRTLGSDTQYF
TRBD1 TRBJ1-2 TRBV6-6 14 few TGTGCCAGCAGTTACGGACAGGGAAGAGGGGGCTACACCTTC CASSYGQGRGGYTF
- TRBJ1-2 TRBV6-5 15 - TGTGCCAGCAGTTACTCGATCGCGGGGACCTATGGCTACACCTTC CASSYSIAGTYGYTF
TRBD1 TRBJ2-7 TRBV7-2 12 - TGTGCAATCACCGGGACAGGTCCCGAGCAGTACTTC CAITGTGPEQYF
TRBD1 TRBJ2-6 TRBV2 18 - TGTGCCAGCAGTTTAAACAGGGGGTCCAGCTCTGGGGCCAACGTCCTGACTTTC CASSLNRGSSSGANVLTF
- TRBJ1-1 TRBV6-5 15 - TGTGCCAGCAGTTACTCGGCAGGGAGGTTCACTGAAGCTTTCTTT CASSYSAGRFTEAFF
- TRBJ1-1 TRBV9 15 - TGTGCCAGCAGCGTGGCGGCCCCTGGGAGGGCTGAAGCTTTCTTT CASSVAAPGRAEAFF
TRBD1 TRBJ1-5 TRBV2 16 - TGTGCCAGCAGCCTTGTTAGACAGGGACGCAATCAGCCCCAGCATTTT CASSLVRQGRNQPQHF
TRBD2 TRBJ2-3 TRBV2 15 - TGTGCCAGCAGCGTCGGGGGGGGCGTCACAGATACGCAGTATTTT CASSVGGGVTDTQYF
TRBD1 TRBJ2-2 TRBV7-9 19 - TGTGCCAGCAGCTTACTTCCGGGACAGGGACTAATGAACACCGGGGAGCTGTTTTTT CASSLLPGQGLMNTGELFF
- TRBJ1-3 TRBV19 14 - TGTGCCAGTAGCCGAGTTAGCTCTGGAAACACCATATATTTT CASSRVSSGNTIYF
- TRBJ2-2 TRBV30 12 - TGTGCCTGGACCCCAGGGACCGGGGAGCTGTTTTTT CAWTPGTGELFF
- TRBJ2-5 TRBV28 12 - TGTGCCAGCAGTTGGCTGGGTGAGACCCAGTACTTC CASSWLGETQYF
- TRBJ1-2 TRBV11-2 13 - TGTGCCAGCAGGCCCCTAGGTGGACGGGGCTACACCTTC CASRPLGGRGYTF
TRBD1 TRBJ1-1 TRBV27 14 few TGTGCCAGCAGCCCGGGACAGGGGGTCACTGAAGCTTTCTTT CASSPGQGVTEAFF
TRBD2 TRBJ2-4 TRBV6-1 12 - TGTGCCAGCACCAACATAGGACTAGCGGTGTACTTC CASTNIGLAVYF
- TRBJ2-7 TRBV21-1 14 - TGTGCCAAAATAGGTAGGGCCCCACGGAACGAGCAGTACTTC CAKIGRAPRNEQYF
TRBD2 TRBJ2-3 TRBV29-1 16 - TGCAGCGCTCTTCGGACTAGCGGGAGGGCCACAGATACGCAGTATTTT CSALRTSGRATDTQYF
- TRBJ2-2 TRBV11-1 17 - TGTGCCAGCAGCCTCGGGGTGGTCCTCGCGAACACCGGGGAGCTGTTTTTT CASSLGVVLANTGELFF
TRBD2 TRBJ2-1 TRBV9 18 - TGTGCCAGCAGCCGGACCCCCTCGGGGAGCGGGGGAGTTAATGAGCAGTTCTTC CASSRTPSGSGGVNEQFF
- TRBJ1-6 TRBV30 13 few TGTGCCTGGACCCCTACTTCTAATTCACCCCTCCACTTT CAWTPTSNSPLHF
TRBD1 TRBJ1-5 TRBV19 15 - TGTGCCAGTACGATGGACAGGGGGCACAGGCAGCCCCAGCATTTT CASTMDRGHRQPQHF
- TRBJ1-1 TRBV9 15 - TGTGCCAGCAGCGCTACCGGGACACAAAACACTGAAGCTTTCTTT CASSATGTQNTEAFF
- TRBJ2-7 TRBV5-5 15 once TGTGCCAGCAGCTTGTCTACTTCCCCACAGTACGAGCAGTACTTC CASSLSTSPQYEQYF
- TRBJ2-1 TRBV5-5 15 - TGTGCCAGCAGCTTCGTTAACCGGGATCCCTTAGAGCAGTTCTTC CASSFVNRDPLEQFF
- TRBJ2-3 TRBV7-2 14 - TGTGCCAGCAGCTTGACGGGGCAGGGGGGTACGCAGTATTTT CASSLTGQGGTQYF
- TRBJ2-1 TRBV15 13 - TGTGCCATACGGGATCACTCCTACAATGAGCAGTTCTTC CAIRDHSYNEQFF
- TRBJ1-5 TRBV19 15 once TGTGCCAGCCAGCTTGAACGCGGAGGCAATCAGCCCCAGCATTTT CASQLERGGNQPQHF
TRBD1 TRBJ1-3 TRBV11-1 14 - TGTGCCAGCAGCTCCCGGGACAGACGAAACACCATATATTTT CASSSRDRRNTIYF
- TRBJ1-2 TRBV6-1 11 once TGTGCCAGCAGTGAAGGCGATGGCTACACCTTC CASSEGDGYTF
TRBD2 TRBJ2-1 TRBV19 19 - TGTGCCAGTAGTATCTCTCGGACTAGCGGGTGGAGCTCCTACAATGAGCAGTTCTTC CASSISRTSGWSSYNEQFF
- TRBJ1-5 TRBV6-6 13 - TGTGCCAGCGGGGGGGAAGGCAATCAGCCCCAGCATTTT CASGGEGNQPQHF
- TRBJ2-7 TRBV5-1 14 - TGCGCCAGCAGCCCCAGGGACACCTCCTACGAGCAGTACTTC CASSPRDTSYEQYF
- TRBJ1-2 TRBV6-1 12 - TGTGCCAGCAGCTTTAGGAACTATGGCTACACCTTC CASSFRNYGYTF
- TRBJ2-7 TRBV6-1 13 - TGTGCCAGCACAGGGGCGGATTCCTACGAGCAGTACTTC CASTGADSYEQYF
- TRBJ1-1 TRBV6-5 14 - TGTGCCAGCAGTTACTCAAGGAGGGGGTCTGAAGCTTTCTTT CASSYSRRGSEAFF
- TRBJ1-2 TRBV7-2 15 - TGTGCCAGCAGCAGGCAATTTAGGGGCGAGGATGGCTACACCTTC CASSRQFRGEDGYTF
- TRBJ1-1 TRBV9 13 - TGTGCCAGCAGCGTAGGCCCGAACACTGAAGCTTTCTTT CASSVGPNTEAFF
- TRBJ1-2 TRBV10-3 15 - TGTGCCATCAGTGACTCGGGCAGGGTAAGATATGGCTACACCTTC CAISDSGRVRYGYTF
- TRBJ2-1 TRBV10-3 15 - TGTGCCATCAGTGAGTCAGGGGGGCGTCGCAATGAGCAGTTCTTC CAISESGGRRNEQFF
- TRBJ2-7 TRBV6-5 15 - TGTGCCAGCAGTTCGGGTAGACAGGGCGGGAACGAGCAGTACTTC CASSSGRQGGNEQYF
- TRBJ2-7 TRBV29-1 13 - TGCAGCGCCCTAGCAGCCACCTCCTACGAGCAGTACTTC CSALAATSYEQYF
TRBD2 TRBJ2-5 TRBV4-2 16 - TGTGCCAGCAGCCCTGCTAGCGGGAGTACCCAAGAGACCCAGTACTTC CASSPASGSTQETQYF
- TRBJ1-2 TRBV6-4 13 - TGTGCCAGCAGTGAAAGGGTGGGCTATGGCTACACCTTC CASSERVGYGYTF
TRBD1 TRBJ1-2 TRBV6-5 12 few TGTGCCAGCAAGGACAGGGCGGCTGGCTACACCTTC CASKDRAAGYTF
TRBD1 TRBJ2-7 TRBV5-1 18 once TGCGCCAGCAGCCCCAGGGGGCGGGTTCACAACGGGGCCTACGAGCAGTACTTC CASSPRGRVHNGAYEQYF
- TRBJ1-1 TRBV27 15 - TGTGCCAGCAGTTTTTTCGGGGGCGGCGGCACTGAAGCTTTCTTT CASSFFGGGGTEAFF
- TRBJ1-5 TRBV5-1 13 - TGCGCCAGCAGACAGGGTGTCGATGGGCCCCAGCATTTT CASRQGVDGPQHF
- TRBJ2-3 TRBV9 15 - TGTGCCAGCAGCGTAGTTGTGGCGGGAACAGATACGCAGTATTTT CASSVVVAGTDTQYF
TRBD2 TRBJ2-2 TRBV19 15 - TGTGCCAGTAGTGGCTACGGGACTAGGGCCCGAGAGCTGTTTTTT CASSGYGTRARELFF
- TRBJ2-2 TRBV2 14 - TGTGCCAGCAGTGTAGATAAAGGGGCCGGGGAGCTGTTTTTT CASSVDKGAGELFF
- TRBJ1-1 TRBV30 14 once TGTGCCTGGAGTCGAATAACAGGGAACACTGAAGCTTTCTTT CAWSRITGNTEAFF
- TRBJ2-1 TRBV27 15 - TGTGCCAGCAGTTCCCCGGGGAGAGAATACAATGAGCAGTTCTTC CASSSPGREYNEQFF